A single sample gave rise to the 11 T cell receptor beta chains below, sequenced in a study of shared clonotypes between healthy human individuals. Profiling relied on immunoSEQ multiplex PCR, and the TCRdb table lists in-frame clones only, not all of them. The table has more than 500,000 clones, about 96% seen once. The sequenced sample consisted of naive CD4+ T cells sorted from blood. Subset reported: CD45RA+ positively selected. These receptors came from a woman in her thirties in good health.

The genes are TRBV5-1 and TRBJ2-7; 11 bases align to TRBD2. Germline CDR1 SGHRS, CDR2 YFSETQ. V shed 0 bases and J 0 bases; nucleotides not matched to a gene: 5. There are 17 residues in the CDR3. This chain's CDR3 is CASSLGATSGISYEQYF. In nucleotides, the CDR3 is TGCGCCAGCAGCTTGGGGGCGACTAGCGGGATCTCCTACGAGCAGTACTTC. The full variable domain, its missing parts supplied by reference TRBV5-1 and TRBJ2-7, is KAGVTQTPRYLIKTRGQQVTLSCSPISGHRSVSWYQQTPGQGLQFLFEYFSETQRNKGNFPGRFSGRQFSNSRSEMNVSTLELGDSALYLCASSLGATSGISYEQYFGPGTRLTVT.

This clone was counted once. The rearrangement links TRBV21-1 to TRBJ2-5; TRBD2 is the table's D call and was not checked against the DNA. TRBV21-1 is labeled a pseudogene. The CDR3 totals 16 residues. CDR3 in amino acids: CASSPRSGVDKETQYF. The CDR3 DNA reads as TGTGCCAGCAGCCCCCGAAGCGGAGTTGATAAAGAGACCCAGTACTTC.

V gene TRBV25-1 combines with J gene TRBJ1-1, with 8 bases that match TRBD1. Trimming took 4 bases from V and 0 from J; bases not matched to a gene: 4. This CDR3 has 15 residues. Looked up from germline, CDR1 is MGHDK and CDR2 is SYGVNS. CDR3 region: CASSAGQVLNTEAFF. DNA for the CDR3: TGTGCCAGCAGTGCGGGACAGGTTTTGAACACTGAAGCTTTCTTT.

The chain links TRBV21-1 to TRBJ2-4. TRBV21-1 is a listed pseudogene. This CDR3 region has 14 residues. As DNA, the CDR3 is TGTGCCAGCAGCAAAGATGGAACTGGAAACATTCAGTACTTC. This gives the protein CASSKDGTGNIQYF.

This clone was detected once. The chain links TRBV6-1 to TRBJ1-1; the D is unclear. Germline V gives CDR1 MNHNS, CDR2 SASEGT. The CDR3 runs to 13 residues. Between the trimmed V and J ends, which lost 6 bases and 0 bases, there was a span of 8 bases. The CDR3 DNA reads as TGTGCCAGCAGCCTGGAAGTGAACACTGAAGCTTTCTTT. Protein sequence: CASSLEVNTEAFF.

V is TRBV27 and J is TRBJ2-2, with 10 bases fitting TRBD2. Germline loops: CDR1 MNHEY, CDR2 SMNVEV (reference sequence). V dropped 3 bases and J dropped 7; count of bases not matched to a gene: 8. The CDR3 loop spans 16 amino acids. CDR3 bases: TGTGCCAGCAGTTTTAGTCTAGCGGGAGCGAACGGGGAGCTGTTTTTT. It translates to CASSFSLAGANGELFF.

The J gene is TRBJ2-1, the V gene TRBV5-5; 14 nucleotides agree with TRBD2. The CDR3 consists of 17 residues. V gave up 1 base and J gave up 9 bases; unmatched junction bases: 9. Per germline, CDR1 SGHKS and CDR2 YYEKEE (reference sequence). The CDR3 is CASSLSKTSGRAGEQFF. In nucleotides, the CDR3 is TGTGCCAGCAGCTTGAGCAAGACTAGCGGGAGGGCCGGTGAGCAGTTCTTC. Filled out from reference TRBV5-5 and TRBJ2-1, the complete variable domain reads DAGVTQSPTHLIKTRGQQVTLRCSPISGHKSVSWYQQVLGQGPQFIFQYYEKEERGRGNFPDRFSARQFPNYSSELNVNALLLGDSALYLCASSLSKTSGRAGEQFFGPGTRLTVL.

The rearrangement links TRBV19 to TRBJ1-2; possibly TRBD1 for D (5 bases). There are 14 residues in the CDR3. V gave up 5 bases and J gave up 5 bases, with 15 bases separating them. Germline V gene lookup returns CDR1 LNHDA and CDR2 SQIVND (reference sequence). The CDR3 region is CASSPDSRLYGYTF. The CDR3 DNA is TGTGCCAGTAGTCCCGACAGTAGGCTATATGGCTACACCTTC.

The chain has TRBV9 and TRBJ2-7, with TRBD2 matching 8 bases. V lost 2 bases to trimming and J lost 6 bases; unmatched junction nucleotides: 7. This CDR3 has 14 amino acids. Germline-derived CDR1 and CDR2 are SGDLS and YYNGEE. The chain's CDR3 is CASSVGLGVGEQYF. CDR3 in DNA: TGTGCCAGCAGCGTGGGACTAGGGGTCGGCGAGCAGTACTTC.

The chain employs TRBV10-1 and TRBJ2-2; D possibly corresponds to TRBD2 (6 bases). The CDR3 spans 18 residues. Trimming left V 6 bases short and J 1 base short, with 21 bases between. Germline CDR1 is WNHNN and CDR2 is SYGVQD (reference sequence). The CDR3 loop is CASSQNSWGLKNTGELFF. In nucleotides, the CDR3 is TGCGCCAGCAGCCAGAATTCCTGGGGACTGAAGAACACCGGGGAGCTGTTTTTT.

This rearrangement joins TRBV29-1 to TRBJ2-1; 8 bases line up with TRBD2. From germline, CDR1 is SQVTM and CDR2 ANQGSEA. Trimming took 2 bases from V and 5 from J; bases not matched to a gene: 14. This CDR3 comprises 17 residues. The CDR3 protein is CSVENRREGLRHNEQFF. CDR3 sequence (DNA): TGCAGCGTTGAAAATCGACGGGAGGGCCTCCGACACAATGAGCAGTTCTTC.